This entry describes one T cell receptor beta chain. Its antigen remains unidentified. Germline lookup yields CDR1 ENHRY and CDR2 SYGVKD. The V and J ends lost 11 bases and 1 base respectively, with 17 bases between them. The CDR3 runs to 14 residues. TCRdb's table, derived via immunoSEQ multiplex PCR, lists solely in-frame clones and lacks some. Of roughly 200,000 clones listed, 80% to 95% are singletons. Both about-4-week and about-12-week second-dose recipients were combined. This specimen comes from a study of T cell responses to AZD1222 COVID-19 vaccine. Study-level findings and limits: Donors skewed white British and female; clonal diversity was possibly underestimated.

The rearrangement links TRBV10-3 to TRBJ1-1; D possibly corresponds to TRBD1 (5 bases). The TCR comes from an adult who received the AZD1222 COVID-19 vaccine. This specimen consisted of peripheral blood, obtained 28 days after the second AZD1222 dose. CDR3 sequence reads: CACKAGTENTEAFF. As DNA, the CDR3 is TGTGCCTGCAAGGCGGGGACGGAGAACACTGAAGCTTTCTTT.